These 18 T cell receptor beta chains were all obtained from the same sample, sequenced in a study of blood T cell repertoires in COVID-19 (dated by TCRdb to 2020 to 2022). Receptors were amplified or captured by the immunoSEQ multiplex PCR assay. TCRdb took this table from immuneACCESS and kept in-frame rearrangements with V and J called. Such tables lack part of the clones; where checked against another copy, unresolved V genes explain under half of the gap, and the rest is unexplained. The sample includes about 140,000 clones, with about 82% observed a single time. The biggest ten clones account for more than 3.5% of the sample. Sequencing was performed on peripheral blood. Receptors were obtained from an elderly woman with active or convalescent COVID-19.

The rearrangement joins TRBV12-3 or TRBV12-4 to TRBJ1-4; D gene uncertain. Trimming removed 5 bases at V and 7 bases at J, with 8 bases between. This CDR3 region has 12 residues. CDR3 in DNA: TGTGCCAGCAGTCCAGGTGGTGAAAAACTGTTTTTT. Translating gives CASSPGGEKLFF.

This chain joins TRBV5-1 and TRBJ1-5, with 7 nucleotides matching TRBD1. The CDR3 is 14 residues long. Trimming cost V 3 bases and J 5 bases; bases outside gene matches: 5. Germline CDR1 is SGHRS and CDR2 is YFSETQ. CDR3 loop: CASSSGQSDQPQHF. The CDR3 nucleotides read TGCGCCAGCAGCTCGGGACAGTCGGATCAGCCCCAGCATTTT.

The CDR3 DNA reads as TGCGCCAGCAGCCAAGATCGGCAGGGGGTTTACAATGAGCAGTTCTTC. Translating gives CASSQDRQGVYNEQFF. The rearrangement uses TRBV4-3 and TRBJ2-1; 7 bases map to TRBD1. The germline V gene encodes CDR1 LGHNA and CDR2 YSLEER. The junction had 6 bases not matched to a gene; V was cut back by 0 bases and J by 4 bases. The CDR3 extends over 16 amino acids.

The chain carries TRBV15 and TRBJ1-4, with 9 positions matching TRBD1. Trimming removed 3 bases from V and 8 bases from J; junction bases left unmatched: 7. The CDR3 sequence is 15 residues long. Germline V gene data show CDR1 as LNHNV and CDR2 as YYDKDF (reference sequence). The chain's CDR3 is CATSSGGTGREKLFF. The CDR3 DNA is TGTGCCACCAGCAGCGGGGGGACAGGGAGAGAAAAACTGTTTTTT.

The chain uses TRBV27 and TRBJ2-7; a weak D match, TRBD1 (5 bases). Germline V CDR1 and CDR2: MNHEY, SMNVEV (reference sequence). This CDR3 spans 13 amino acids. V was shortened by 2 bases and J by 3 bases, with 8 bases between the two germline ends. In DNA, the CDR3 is TGTGCCAGCAGTTTAGGCAGGGACTACGAGCAGTACTTC. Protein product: CASSLGRDYEQYF.

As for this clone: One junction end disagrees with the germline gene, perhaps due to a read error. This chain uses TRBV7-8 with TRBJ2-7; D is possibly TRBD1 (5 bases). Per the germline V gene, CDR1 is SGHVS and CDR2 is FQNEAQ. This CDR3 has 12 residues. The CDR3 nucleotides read TGCGCCAGCAGCCCGGACACCTTCGAGCAGTACTTC. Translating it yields CASSPDTFEQYF.

The CDR3 here is CASSLVQEPYEQYF. CDR3 in DNA: TGCGCCAGCAGCTTGGTACAGGAACCCTACGAGCAGTACTTC. This sequence joins TRBV5-1 and TRBJ2-7, with D possibly being TRBD1 (5 bases). The CDR3 has 14 residues. V lost 0 bases to trimming and J lost 2 bases, with 9 bases between them. Germline V gives CDR1 SGHRS, CDR2 YFSETQ.

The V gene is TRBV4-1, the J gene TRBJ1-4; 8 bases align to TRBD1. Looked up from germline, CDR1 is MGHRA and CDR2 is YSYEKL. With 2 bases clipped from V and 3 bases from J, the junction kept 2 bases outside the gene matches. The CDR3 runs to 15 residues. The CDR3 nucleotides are TGCGCCAGCAGCCAACAGGGGGCGTCTAATGAAAAACTGTTTTTT. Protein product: CASSQQGASNEKLFF.

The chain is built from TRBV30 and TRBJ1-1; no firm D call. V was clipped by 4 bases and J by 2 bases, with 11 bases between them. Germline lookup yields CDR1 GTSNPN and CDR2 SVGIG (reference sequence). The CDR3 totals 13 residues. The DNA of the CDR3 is TGTGCCTGGAAAGTCGGTCTAAACACTGAAGCTTTCTTT. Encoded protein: CAWKVGLNTEAFF.

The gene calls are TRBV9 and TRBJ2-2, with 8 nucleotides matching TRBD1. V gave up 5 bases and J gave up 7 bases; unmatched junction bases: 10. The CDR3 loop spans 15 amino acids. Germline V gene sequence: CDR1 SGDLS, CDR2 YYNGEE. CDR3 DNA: TGTGCCAGCAGTCCAGGACAGGGAGCGGACGGGGAGCTGTTTTTT. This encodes CASSPGQGADGELFF.

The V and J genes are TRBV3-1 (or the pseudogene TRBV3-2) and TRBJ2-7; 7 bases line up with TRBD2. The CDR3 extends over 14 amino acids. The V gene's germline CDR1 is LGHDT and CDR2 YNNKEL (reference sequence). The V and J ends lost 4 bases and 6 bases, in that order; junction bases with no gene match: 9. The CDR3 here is CASSPRGGRGEQYF. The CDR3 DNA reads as TGTGCCAGCAGCCCCCGTGGAGGGAGGGGCGAGCAGTACTTC.

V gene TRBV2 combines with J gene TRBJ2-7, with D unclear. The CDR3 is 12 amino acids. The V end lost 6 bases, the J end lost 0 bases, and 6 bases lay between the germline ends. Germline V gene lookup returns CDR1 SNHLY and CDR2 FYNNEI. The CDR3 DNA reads TGTGCCAGCAGGGGCGCCTCCTACGAGCAGTACTTC. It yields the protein CASRGASYEQYF.

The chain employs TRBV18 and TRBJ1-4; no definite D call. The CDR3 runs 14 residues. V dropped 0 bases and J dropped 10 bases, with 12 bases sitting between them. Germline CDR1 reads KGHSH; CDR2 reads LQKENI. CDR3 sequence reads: CASSPPITVRKLFF. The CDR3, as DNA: TGTGCCAGCTCACCACCAATTACCGTCAGAAAACTGTTTTTT.

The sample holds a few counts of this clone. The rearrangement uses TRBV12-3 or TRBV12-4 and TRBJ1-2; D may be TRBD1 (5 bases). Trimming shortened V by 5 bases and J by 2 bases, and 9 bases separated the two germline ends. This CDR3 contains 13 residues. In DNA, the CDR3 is TGTGCCAGCAGTCACGACAGAAACTATGGCTACACCTTC. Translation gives CASSHDRNYGYTF.

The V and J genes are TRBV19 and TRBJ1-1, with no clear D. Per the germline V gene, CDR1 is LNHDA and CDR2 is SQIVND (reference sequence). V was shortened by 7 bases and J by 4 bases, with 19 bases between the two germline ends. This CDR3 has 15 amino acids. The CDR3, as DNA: TGTGCCAGTACCTCCGGAGGTGCGGTGGGCACTGAAGCTTTCTTT. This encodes CASTSGGAVGTEAFF.

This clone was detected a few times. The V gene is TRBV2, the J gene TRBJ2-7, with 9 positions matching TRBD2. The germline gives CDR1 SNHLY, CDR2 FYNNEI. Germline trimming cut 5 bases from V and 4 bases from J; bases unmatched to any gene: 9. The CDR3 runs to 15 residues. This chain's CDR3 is CASSLTSGGLYEQYF. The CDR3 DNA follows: TGTGCCAGCAGTCTTACCAGCGGGGGGTTGTACGAGCAGTACTTC.

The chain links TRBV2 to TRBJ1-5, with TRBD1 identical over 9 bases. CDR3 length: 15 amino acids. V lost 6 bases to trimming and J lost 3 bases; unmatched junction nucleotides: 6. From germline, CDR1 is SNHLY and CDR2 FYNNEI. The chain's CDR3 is CASRAGTGFNQPQHF. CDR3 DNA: TGTGCCAGCAGGGCCGGGACAGGGTTCAATCAGCCCCAGCATTTT.

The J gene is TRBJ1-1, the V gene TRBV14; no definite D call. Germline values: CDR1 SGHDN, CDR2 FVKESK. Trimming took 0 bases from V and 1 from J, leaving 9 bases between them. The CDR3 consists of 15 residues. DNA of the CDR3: TGTGCCAGCAGCCAAGATTTACATCCGAACACTGAAGCTTTCTTT. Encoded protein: CASSQDLHPNTEAFF.